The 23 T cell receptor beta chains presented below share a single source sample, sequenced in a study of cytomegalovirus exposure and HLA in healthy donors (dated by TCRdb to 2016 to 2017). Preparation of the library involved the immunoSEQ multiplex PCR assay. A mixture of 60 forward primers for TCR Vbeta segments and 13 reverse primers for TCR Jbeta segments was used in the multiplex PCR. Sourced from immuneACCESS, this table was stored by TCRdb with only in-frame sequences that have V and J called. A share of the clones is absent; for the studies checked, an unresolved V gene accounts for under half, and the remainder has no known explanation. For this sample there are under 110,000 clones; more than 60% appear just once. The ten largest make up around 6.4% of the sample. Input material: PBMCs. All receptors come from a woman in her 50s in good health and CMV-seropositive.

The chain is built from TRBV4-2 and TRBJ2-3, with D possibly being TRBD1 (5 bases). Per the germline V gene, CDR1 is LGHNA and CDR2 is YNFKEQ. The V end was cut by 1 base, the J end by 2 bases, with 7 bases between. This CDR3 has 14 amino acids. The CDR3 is CASSQGGHTDTQYF. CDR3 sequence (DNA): TGTGCCAGCAGCCAAGGGGGCCACACAGATACGCAGTATTTT.

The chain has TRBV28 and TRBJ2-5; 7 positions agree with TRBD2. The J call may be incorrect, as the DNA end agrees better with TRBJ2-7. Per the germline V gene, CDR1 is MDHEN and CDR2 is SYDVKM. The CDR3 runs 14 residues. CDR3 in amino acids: CASSPDREDYEQYF. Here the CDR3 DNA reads TGTGCCAGCAGTCCGGACCGGGAGGACTACGAGCAGTACTTC.

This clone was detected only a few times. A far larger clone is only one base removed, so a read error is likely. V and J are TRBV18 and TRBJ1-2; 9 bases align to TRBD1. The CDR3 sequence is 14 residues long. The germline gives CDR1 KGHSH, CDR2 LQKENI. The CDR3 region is CASSPGTGIVGSTF. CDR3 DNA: TGTGCCAGCTCACCAGGGACAGGGATCGTGGGCTCCACCTTC. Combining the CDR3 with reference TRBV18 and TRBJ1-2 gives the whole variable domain NAGVMQNPRHLVRRRGQEARLRCSPMKGHSHVYWYRQLPEEGLKFMVYLQKENIIDESGMPKERFSAEFPKEGPSILRIQQVVRGDSAAYFCASSPGTGIVGSTFGSGTRLTVV.

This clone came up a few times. The CDR3 region is CASSQDWGGVQPQHF. In DNA, the CDR3 is TGCGCCAGCAGCCAAGATTGGGGGGGTGTCCAGCCCCAGCATTTT. This chain uses TRBV4-3 with TRBJ1-5, with D possibly TRBD1 on 5 matching bases. The V gene lost 0 bases and the J gene lost 7 bases, with 13 bases spanning the gap. This CDR3 has 15 residues. Germline CDR1 reads LGHNA; CDR2 reads YSLEER.

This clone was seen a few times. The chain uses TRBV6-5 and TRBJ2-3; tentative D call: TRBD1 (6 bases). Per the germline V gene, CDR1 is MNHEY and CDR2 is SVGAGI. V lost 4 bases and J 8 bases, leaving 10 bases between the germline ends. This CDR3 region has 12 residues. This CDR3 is CASSSDRATQYF. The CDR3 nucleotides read TGTGCCAGCAGTTCGGACAGAGCTACGCAGTATTTT.

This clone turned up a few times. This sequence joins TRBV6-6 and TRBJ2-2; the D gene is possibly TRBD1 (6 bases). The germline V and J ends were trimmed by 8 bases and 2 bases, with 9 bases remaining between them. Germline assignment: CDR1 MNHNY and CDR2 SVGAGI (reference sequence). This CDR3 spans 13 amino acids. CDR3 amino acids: CASRDTNTGELFF. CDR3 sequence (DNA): TGTGCCAGCCGGGACACTAACACCGGGGAGCTGTTTTTT.

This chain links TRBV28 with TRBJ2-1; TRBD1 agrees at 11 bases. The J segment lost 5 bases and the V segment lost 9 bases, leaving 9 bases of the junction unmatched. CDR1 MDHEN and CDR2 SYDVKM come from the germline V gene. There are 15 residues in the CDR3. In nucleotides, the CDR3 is TGTGCCAGTTCAACCGGGACAGGGGGTAACAATGAGCAGTTCTTC. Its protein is CASSTGTGGNNEQFF.

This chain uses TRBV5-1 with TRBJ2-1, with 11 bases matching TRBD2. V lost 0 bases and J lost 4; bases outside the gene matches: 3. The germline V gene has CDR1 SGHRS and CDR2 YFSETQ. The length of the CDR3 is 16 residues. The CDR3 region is CASSLVPSGGYNEQFF. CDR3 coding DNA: TGCGCCAGCAGCTTGGTGCCTAGCGGGGGGTACAATGAGCAGTTCTTC.

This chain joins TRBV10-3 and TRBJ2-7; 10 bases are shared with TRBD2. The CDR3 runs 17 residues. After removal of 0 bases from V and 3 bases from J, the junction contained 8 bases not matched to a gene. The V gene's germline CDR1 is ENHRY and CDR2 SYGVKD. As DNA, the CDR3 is TGTGCCATCAGTGAGTCTGGTCGGGCTAGCGGGAGCTACGAGCAGTACTTC. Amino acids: CAISESGRASGSYEQYF.

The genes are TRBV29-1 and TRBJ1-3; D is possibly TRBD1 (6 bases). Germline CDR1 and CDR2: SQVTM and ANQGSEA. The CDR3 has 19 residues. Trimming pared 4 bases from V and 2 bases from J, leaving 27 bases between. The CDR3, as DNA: TGCAGCGTTGTCCTCCCCGCGGGGGGCCTCGCCTGGGCTGGAAACACCATATATTTT. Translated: CSVVLPAGGLAWAGNTIYF. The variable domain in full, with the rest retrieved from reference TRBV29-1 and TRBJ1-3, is SAVISQKPSRDICQRGTSLTIQCQVDSQVTMMFWYRQQPGQSLTLIATANQGSEATYESGFVIDKFPISRPNLTFSTLTVSNMSPEDSSIYLCSVVLPAGGLAWAGNTIYFGEGSWLTVV.

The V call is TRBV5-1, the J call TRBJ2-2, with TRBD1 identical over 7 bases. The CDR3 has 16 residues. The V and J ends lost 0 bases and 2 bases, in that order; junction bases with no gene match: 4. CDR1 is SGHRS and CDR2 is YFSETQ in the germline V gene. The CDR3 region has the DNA TGCGCCAGCAGCTTGGCCGGACAGGCAAACACCGGGGAGCTGTTTTTT. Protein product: CASSLAGQANTGELFF.

The CDR3 reads CASSARQSNYGYTF. The CDR3 bases are TGTGCCAGCAGTGCTCGACAGAGTAACTATGGCTACACCTTC. The gene calls are TRBV6-6 and TRBJ1-2; possible D gene TRBD1, 5 bases. The CDR3 loop spans 14 amino acids. Trimming shortened V by 5 bases and J by 1 base, and 11 bases separated the two germline ends. Germline V gene lookup returns CDR1 MNHNY and CDR2 SVGAGI (reference sequence).

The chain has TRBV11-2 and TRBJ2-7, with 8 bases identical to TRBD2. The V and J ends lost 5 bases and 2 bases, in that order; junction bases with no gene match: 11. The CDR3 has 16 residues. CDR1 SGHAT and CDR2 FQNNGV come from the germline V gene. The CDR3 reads CASSLYLRGGTYEQYF. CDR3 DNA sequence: TGTGCCAGCAGCCTATATTTACGGGGGGGCACCTACGAGCAGTACTTC.

The chain's CDR3 is CASSRGGPPGADTQYF. CDR3 DNA: TGTGCCAGCAGCCGCGGGGGGCCTCCGGGGGCAGATACGCAGTATTTT. The chain combines TRBV5-5 with TRBJ2-3; TRBD2 aligns across 8 bases. Per the germline V gene, CDR1 is SGHKS and CDR2 is YYEKEE (reference sequence). The trim removed 4 bases at V and 4 bases at J, leaving 11 bases unmatched. This CDR3 has 16 residues.

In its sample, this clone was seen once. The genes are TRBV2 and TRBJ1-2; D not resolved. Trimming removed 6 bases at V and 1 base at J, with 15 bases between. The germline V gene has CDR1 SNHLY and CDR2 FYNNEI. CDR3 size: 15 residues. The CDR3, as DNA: TGTGCCAGCAGGGCCATAGGAGGTTTTAACTATGGCTACACCTTC. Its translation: CASRAIGGFNYGYTF.

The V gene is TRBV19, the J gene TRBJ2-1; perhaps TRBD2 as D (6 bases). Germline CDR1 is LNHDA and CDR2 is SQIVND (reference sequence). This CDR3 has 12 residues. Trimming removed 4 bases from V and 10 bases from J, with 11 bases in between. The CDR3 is CASSKGLAEQFF. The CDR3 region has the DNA TGTGCCAGTAGTAAAGGGCTAGCGGAGCAGTTCTTC. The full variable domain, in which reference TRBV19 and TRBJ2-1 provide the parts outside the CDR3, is DGGITQSPKYLFRKEGQNVTLSCEQNLNHDAMYWYRQDPGQGLRLIYYSQIVNDFQKGDIAEGYSVSREKKESFPLTVTSAQKNPTAFYLCASSKGLAEQFFGPGTRLTVL.

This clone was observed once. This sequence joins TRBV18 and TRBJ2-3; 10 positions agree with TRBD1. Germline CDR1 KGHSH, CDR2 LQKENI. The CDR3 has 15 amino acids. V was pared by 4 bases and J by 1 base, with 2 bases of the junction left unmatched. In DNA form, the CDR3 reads TGTGCCAGCTCACGAGGACAGGGGGGCACAGATACGCAGTATTTT. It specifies CASSRGQGGTDTQYF.

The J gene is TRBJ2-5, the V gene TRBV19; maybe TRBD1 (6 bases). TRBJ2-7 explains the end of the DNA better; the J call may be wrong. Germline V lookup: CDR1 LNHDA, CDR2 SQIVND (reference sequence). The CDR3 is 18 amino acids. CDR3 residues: CASSTTFQGSRSSYEQYF. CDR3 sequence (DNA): TGTGCCAGTAGTACTACCTTTCAGGGGTCCAGGAGCTCCTACGAGCAGTACTTC.

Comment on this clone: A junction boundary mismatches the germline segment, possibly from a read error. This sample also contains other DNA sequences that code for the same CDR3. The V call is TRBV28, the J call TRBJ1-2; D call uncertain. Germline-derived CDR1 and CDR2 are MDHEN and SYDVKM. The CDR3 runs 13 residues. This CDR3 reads CASSLLSVGGYTF. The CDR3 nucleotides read TGTGCCAGCAGTTTGTTGAGCGTGGGTGGCTATACCTTC.

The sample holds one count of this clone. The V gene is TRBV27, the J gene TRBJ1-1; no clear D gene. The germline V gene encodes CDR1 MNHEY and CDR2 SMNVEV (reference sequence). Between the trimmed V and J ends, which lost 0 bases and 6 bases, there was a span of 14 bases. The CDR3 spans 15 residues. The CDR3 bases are TGTGCCAGCAGTTTATCCTGGGCAGTATCGGCTGAAGCTTTCTTT. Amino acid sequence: CASSLSWAVSAEAFF.

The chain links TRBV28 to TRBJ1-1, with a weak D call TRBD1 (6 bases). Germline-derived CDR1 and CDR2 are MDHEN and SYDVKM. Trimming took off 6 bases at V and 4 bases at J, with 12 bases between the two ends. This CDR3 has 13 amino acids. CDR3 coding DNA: TGTGCCAGCAGCTCCAGGGGTAGCACTGAAGCTTTCTTT. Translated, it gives CASSSRGSTEAFF.

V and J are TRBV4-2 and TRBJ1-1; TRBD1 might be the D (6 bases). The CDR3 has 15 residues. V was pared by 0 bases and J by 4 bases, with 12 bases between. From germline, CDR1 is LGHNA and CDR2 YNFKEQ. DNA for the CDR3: TGTGCCAGCAGCCAAGATCAACAGGGCGCCACTGAAGCTTTCTTT. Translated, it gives CASSQDQQGATEAFF.

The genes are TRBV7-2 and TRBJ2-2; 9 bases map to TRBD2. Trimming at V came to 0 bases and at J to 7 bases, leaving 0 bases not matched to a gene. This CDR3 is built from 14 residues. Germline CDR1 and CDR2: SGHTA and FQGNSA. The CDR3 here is CASSLAAGGGELFF. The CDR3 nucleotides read TGTGCCAGCAGCTTAGCAGCGGGGGGCGGGGAGCTGTTTTTT.